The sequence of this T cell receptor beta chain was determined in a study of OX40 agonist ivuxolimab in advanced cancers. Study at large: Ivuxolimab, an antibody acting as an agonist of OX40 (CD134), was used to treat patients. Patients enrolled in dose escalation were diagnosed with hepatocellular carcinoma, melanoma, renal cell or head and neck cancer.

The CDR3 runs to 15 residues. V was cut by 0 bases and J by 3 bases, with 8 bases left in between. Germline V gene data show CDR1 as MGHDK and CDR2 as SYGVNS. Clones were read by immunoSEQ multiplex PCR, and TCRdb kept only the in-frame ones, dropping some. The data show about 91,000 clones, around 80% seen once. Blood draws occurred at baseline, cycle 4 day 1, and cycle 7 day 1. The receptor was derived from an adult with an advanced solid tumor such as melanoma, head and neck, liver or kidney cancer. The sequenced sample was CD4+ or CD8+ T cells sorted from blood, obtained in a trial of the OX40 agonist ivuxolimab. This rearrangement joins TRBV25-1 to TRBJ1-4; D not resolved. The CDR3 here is CASSEYVTSNEKLFF. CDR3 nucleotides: TGTGCCAGCAGTGAATACGTTACTTCTAATGAAAAACTGTTTTTT. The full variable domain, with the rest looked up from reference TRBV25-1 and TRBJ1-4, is EADIYQTPRYLVIGTGKKITLECSQTMGHDKMYWYQQDPGMELHLIHYSYGVNSTEKGDLSSESTVSRIRTEHFPLTLESARPSHTSQYLCASSEYVTSNEKLFFGSGTQLSVL.